Sequencing of this TCR beta chain was carried out in a study of blood T cell repertoires in COVID-19. Study information: Specimens from acute and convalescent COVID-19 originated in the United States, Italy and Spain. T cells, B-cell-depleted T cells, or PBMCs supplied cDNA or gDNA.

Original processing methods: Estimates of nucleated cell counts were drawn from the amplification of reference gene primers. The protocol was immunoSEQ multiplex PCR, while the TCRdb copy is restricted to in-frame clones and leaves out a portion. The DNA was the basis for D and trimming; V, J and clone size are from that table. This sample yields about 78,000 clones, of which around 86% are seen a single time; around 5% belongs to the top ten. The source of this sequence is a man aged 45 to 65 with active or convalescent COVID-19. Sequences were obtained from peripheral blood.

Here the CDR3 reads CASSSGLAASYEQYV. The CDR3 DNA reads TGTGCCAGCAGCTCCGGGCTAGCGGCCTCCTACGAGCAGTACGTC. This sequence joins TRBV11-2 and TRBJ2-7; 7 positions agree with TRBD2. Germline values: CDR1 SGHAT, CDR2 FQNNGV. V gave up 4 bases and J gave up 0 bases; unmatched junction bases: 6. This CDR3 is built from 15 residues.